These 6 T cell receptor beta chains came from one sample sequenced in a study of graft-versus-host responses after intestinal transplantation. Their recognized antigens are unknown. Sequenced by immunoSEQ multiplex PCR; TCRdb stores in-frame clones only, minus some. The repertoire holds 150,000 or so clones, with 92% as singletons. The sample here was unstimulated CD4+ T cells sorted from spleen or lymph node cells, taken before intestinal transplant. The receptors were gathered from a human donor who received an intestinal transplant.

The genes are TRBV15 and TRBJ2-1; 8 positions agree with TRBD1. The V gene end was trimmed by 5 bases and the J gene end by 3 bases; junction bases not matched to a gene: 12. This CDR3 is 17 amino acids long. Germline CDR1 is LNHNV and CDR2 is YYDKDF (reference sequence). CDR3 protein: CATSVRPKTGGYNEQFF. As DNA, the CDR3 is TGTGCCACCAGCGTTCGCCCTAAAACAGGGGGCTACAATGAGCAGTTCTTC.

The genes are TRBV10-3 and TRBJ1-5; tentatively, D is TRBD1 (6 bases). Germline V gives CDR1 ENHRY, CDR2 SYGVKD. Trimming took 4 bases from V and 0 from J, leaving 10 bases between them. The CDR3 is 15 amino acids. The CDR3 reads CAISAGGDSNQPQHF. CDR3 DNA: TGTGCCATCAGTGCGGGGGGCGATAGCAATCAGCCCCAGCATTTT.

V and J are TRBV29-1 and TRBJ2-5; possibly TRBD2 for D (6 bases). CDR3 length: 13 amino acids. Germline CDR1 and CDR2: SQVTM and ANQGSEA. V was pared by 0 bases and J by 6 bases, with 11 bases between. CDR3 bases: TGCAGCGTTGAAGATCGACTAGTAAAGACCCAGTACTTC. Translated, it gives CSVEDRLVKTQYF.

V and J are TRBV28 and TRBJ1-2; 10 bases align to TRBD1. From germline, CDR1 is MDHEN and CDR2 SYDVKM. With V trimmed by 9 bases and J by 4 bases, 8 bases remained unmatched. The CDR3 contains 14 residues. CDR3 nucleotide sequence: TGTGCCAGTTTGACAGGGGGCGCAGGCTATGGCTACACCTTC. It yields the protein CASLTGGAGYGYTF.

The V gene is TRBV5-1, the J gene TRBJ2-5; D not certain. The CDR3 is 16 residues long. V was cut by 3 bases and J by 1 base, with 16 bases left in between. CDR1 and CDR2 from the germline V gene are SGHRS and YFSETQ. CDR3: CASSSEHRTFQETQYF. CDR3 coding DNA: TGCGCCAGCAGCTCCGAACATCGAACCTTCCAAGAGACCCAGTACTTC.

This clone was seen once. The V and J genes are TRBV4-2 and TRBJ1-3; D not resolved. CDR1 is LGHNA and CDR2 is YNFKEQ in the germline V gene. The CDR3 is made up of 16 amino acids. V was clipped by 1 base and J by 2 bases, with 12 bases between them. In DNA, the CDR3 is TGTGCCAGCAGCCAAGCCCGATTATCTGCTGGAAACACCATATATTTT. Translation gives CASSQARLSAGNTIYF.